Sequencing of this T cell receptor beta chain was carried out in a study of siplizumab effects on memory and regulatory T cells. The study, taken as a whole, reports: Naive T cells appeared more diverse than memory cells and seemed to be major alloresponse contributors. No more than a minor fraction of alloreactive clones could be traced back to unstimulated subsets.

The table came from immunoSEQ multiplex PCR; TCRdb's copy has only in-frame clones and leaves some out. The sample yields 100,000 or so clones, more than 85% seen once. Germline V gives CDR1 DFQATT, CDR2 SNEGSKA (reference sequence). V lost 5 bases to trimming and J lost 1 base, with 5 bases between them. CDR3 length: 11 residues. As concerns this clone: The antigen is undetermined.

The J gene is TRBJ1-1, the V gene TRBV20-1; no definite D call. The sample consisted of CD4+ T cells sorted from blood. This clonotype originated in a human donor in good health. The CDR3 DNA reads as TGCAGTGCTGTGGGGAACACTGAAGCTTTCTTT. Translating it yields CSAVGNTEAFF.